This T cell receptor (beta chain) was documented in a study of blood T cell repertoires in COVID-19. TCRdb's copy holds only in-frame clones and misses some; the assay was immunoSEQ multiplex PCR. The sample gives over 200,000 clones, about 91% of which show up once; around 10% is in the top ten. Looked up from germline, CDR1 is KGHSH and CDR2 is LQKENI. Deletions cut 6 bases from V and 0 bases from J, with 9 bases between. The CDR3 totals 15 residues. This TCR derives from a man aged 18-30 years with acute COVID-19. V usage is TRBV18 and J usage is TRBJ2-6; tentative D call: TRBD1 (5 bases). Sample: PBMCs or T cells enriched from blood (not recorded which). The CDR3 region is CASSLQGSGANVLTF. DNA of the CDR3: TGTGCCAGCTCCCTCCAGGGCTCTGGGGCCAACGTCCTGACTTTC.